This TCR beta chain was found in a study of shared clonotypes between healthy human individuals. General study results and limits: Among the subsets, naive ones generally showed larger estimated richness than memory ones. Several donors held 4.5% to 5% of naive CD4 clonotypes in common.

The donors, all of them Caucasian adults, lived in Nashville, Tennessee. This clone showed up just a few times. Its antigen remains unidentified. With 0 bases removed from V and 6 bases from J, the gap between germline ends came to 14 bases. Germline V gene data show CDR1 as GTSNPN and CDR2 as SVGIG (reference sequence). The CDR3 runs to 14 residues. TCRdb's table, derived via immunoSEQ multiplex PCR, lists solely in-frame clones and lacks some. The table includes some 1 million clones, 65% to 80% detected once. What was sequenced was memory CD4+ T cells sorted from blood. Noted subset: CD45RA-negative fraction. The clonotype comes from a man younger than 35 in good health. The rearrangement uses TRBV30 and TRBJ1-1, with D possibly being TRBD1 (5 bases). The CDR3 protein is CAWSVRRGRAEAFF. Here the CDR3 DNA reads TGTGCCTGGAGTGTACGGAGGGGTAGGGCTGAAGCTTTCTTT. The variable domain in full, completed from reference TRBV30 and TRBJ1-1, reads SQTIHQWPATLVQPVGSPLSLECTVEGTSNPNLYWYRQAAGRGLQLLFYSVGIGQISSEVPQNLSASRPQDRQFILSSKKLLLSDSGFYLCAWSVRRGRAEAFFGQGTRLTVV.